This T cell receptor beta chain was identified in a study of blood T cell repertoires in COVID-19. Across the study: Sample material is recorded as cDNA or gDNA derived from T cells, B-cell-depleted T cells, or PBMCs.

This clone was counted a single time. Using immunoSEQ multiplex PCR, the repertoire was profiled, and TCRdb retains in-frame clones only, with some absent. This sample has some 150,000 clones, with approximately 89% found just once. This CDR3 region has 16 residues. The V call is TRBV12-1, the J call TRBJ2-5; TRBD2 is taken as the D call from the table, unchecked against the DNA. TRBV12-1 is an annotated pseudogene. Input material: peripheral blood. The TCR was taken from a man in his 70s with acute or convalescent COVID-19. CDR3 sequence reads: CASIRLTGGTQETQYF. The CDR3 nucleotides are TGTGCCAGCATCAGGTTAACGGGAGGAACTCAAGAGACCCAGTACTTC.